Sequencing of this TCR beta chain was carried out in a study of blood T cell repertoires in COVID-19. CDR1 and CDR2 from the germline V gene are SEHNR and FQNEAQ (reference sequence). The CDR3 consists of 16 residues. Between the trimmed V and J ends, which lost 2 bases and 8 bases, there was a span of 16 bases. Original processing notes: Reference gene primer amplification in the assay estimated nucleated cell counts. Only in-frame clones appear in the TCRdb table, and some are missing; sequencing was by immunoSEQ multiplex PCR. The DNA was the basis for D and trimming; V, J and clone size are from that table. The data hold fewer than 500,000 clones, with over 75% observed a single time. Clinical history reported by participants formed the basis on which cohorts were assigned. Either two negative PCRs, clearance, or symptom resolution qualified Cohort 3 donors as recovered.

This clonotype originated in a man under 40 who had recovered from COVID-19. The sequenced sample consisted of PBMCs or T cells enriched from blood (not recorded which). This chain connects TRBV7-9 to TRBJ1-6; D perhaps matches TRBD1 (6 bases). This CDR3 reads CASSLRVAGVDSPLHF. CDR3 nucleotide sequence: TGTGCCAGCAGCTTACGTGTTGCAGGGGTTGATTCACCCCTCCACTTT.